This T cell receptor beta chain derives from a study of OX40 agonist ivuxolimab in advanced cancers. CDR3 length: 18 amino acids. Germline V gene sequence: CDR1 SGHVS, CDR2 FNYEAQ. Trimming took 1 base from V and 0 from J, leaving 16 bases between them. Clones were sequenced by immunoSEQ multiplex PCR, and TCRdb holds only the in-frame ones, with some missing. The sample carries some 70,000 clones, approximately 90% recorded once. The material sequenced was CD4+ or CD8+ T cells sorted from blood, taken in a trial of the OX40 agonist ivuxolimab. The V and J genes are TRBV7-6 and TRBJ1-3; D is possibly TRBD1 (6 bases). The source of this sequence is an adult with an advanced solid tumor such as melanoma, head and neck, liver or kidney cancer. CDR3 sequence (DNA): TGTGCCAGCAGCTTAGACGTTAGCAGGGGACTCTCTGGAAACACCATATATTTT. Encoded protein: CASSLDVSRGLSGNTIYF.